These T cell receptor beta chains were read from a single sample in a study of blood T cell repertoires in COVID-19. Only in-frame clones appear in the TCRdb table, and some are missing; sequencing was by immunoSEQ multiplex PCR. The sample has over 150,000 clones, approximately 86% seen once. Sequencing input: peripheral blood. These receptors were obtained from a man in his fifties with active or convalescent COVID-19. Each CDR3 is given with its conserved first and last residue. The order of the fields is J gene, V gene, D gene, clone size, CDR3 length, CDR3 DNA, CDR3 protein. The D gene is left open where the match is weak. Rows give clone size only sometimes, using once, few, many, or a class for an expanded clone.

TRBJ1-2 TRBV28 TRBD1 once 14 TGTGCCAGCAGTCCCGGACAGGGAACGAGTGGCTACACCTTC CASSPGQGTSGYTF
TRBJ1-5 TRBV6-8 . . 14 TGTGCCAGCCTGTCAGAACATAGCAATCAGCCCCAGCATTTT CASLSEHSNQPQHF
TRBJ2-3 TRBV19 TRBD1 . 15 TGTGCCTGTGGTATCCGGGACAGGGGGTCCGATACGCAGTATTTT CACGIRDRGSDTQYF
TRBJ1-1 TRBV18 TRBD1 few 15 TGTGCCAGCTCACCAGGTCGGGACAGGGTCACTGAAGCTTTCTTT CASSPGRDRVTEAFF
TRBJ2-7 TRBV6-4 . . 16 TGTGCCAGCAGTGCCCTACGTTGCCGAAAATCCTACGAGCAGTACTTC CASSALRCRKSYEQYF
TRBJ1-5 TRBV6-1 . . 16 TGTGCCAGCAGTGACGGACGGGGTTCGGGAAGTCAGCCCCAGCATTTT CASSDGRGSGSQPQHF
TRBJ1-1 TRBV7-9 . . 15 TGTGCCAGCAGCTTAGTTGGCAGGGGGAACACTGAAGCTTTCTTT CASSLVGRGNTEAFF
TRBJ2-7 TRBV4-3 TRBD1 . 14 TGCGCCAGCAGCCAAGAGACAGGGGCTGGCGAGCAGTACTTC CASSQETGAGEQYF
TRBJ1-6 TRBV28 . . 13 TGTGCCAGCAGCTCAGGGGCCGGATCACCCCTCCACTTT CASSSGAGSPLHF
TRBJ1-4 TRBV9 TRBD1 . 16 TGTGCCAGCAGCGAAAAACAGGGGGGAGAGGAAGAAAAACTGTTTTTT CASSEKQGGEEEKLFF
TRBJ2-1 TRBV18 . few 14 TGTGCCAGCTCACCAAATCAGGGACTGAATGAGCAGTTCTTC CASSPNQGLNEQFF
TRBJ2-3 TRBV7-2 . . 14 TGTGCCAGCAGCCCCCGGCGGAACACAGATACGCAGTATTTT CASSPRRNTDTQYF
TRBJ1-6 TRBV5-8 TRBD1 . 15 TGTGCCAGCAGCTTGGACAGGGGATTAAATTCACCCCTCCACTTT CASSLDRGLNSPLHF
TRBJ1-2 TRBV25-1 TRBD1 . 14 TGTGCCAGCAGTGAATACCGGGACAGCTATGGCTACACCTTC CASSEYRDSYGYTF
TRBJ1-5 TRBV19 TRBD1 . 15 TGTGCCAGTAGACCGGACAGGGTGGGGATTCAGCCCCAGCATTTT CASRPDRVGIQPQHF
TRBJ2-5 TRBV6-5 . . 14 TGTGCCAGCACTCCCCGCGGGTCCCAAGAGACCCAGTACTTC CASTPRGSQETQYF
TRBJ2-3 TRBV6-1 . . 16 TGTGCCAGCAGTGGGGGGGGGCCGCGGCAAGGGAATACGCAGTATTTT CASSGGGPRQGNTQYF
TRBJ1-2 TRBV18 . . 15 TGTGCCAGCTCACCACTCCCAGGGAAGCCGGTCGGCTACACCTTC CASSPLPGKPVGYTF
TRBJ2-7 TRBV19 TRBD2 . 15 TGTGCCAGTAGTGTTAGCGGGAGGGCTACCTACGAGCAGTACTTC CASSVSGRATYEQYF
TRBJ1-1 TRBV29-1 . . 11 TGCAGCGTTTACCAACAGGCTGAAGCTTTCTTT CSVYQQAEAFF
TRBJ2-5 TRBV20-1 . once 11 TGCAGTGCTAGAGATCTGGCTACCCAGTACTTC CSARDLATQYF
TRBJ1-2 TRBV15 . many 15 TGTGCCACCAGCGAACGGCGGGGAGCTAACTATGGCTACACCTTC CATSERRGANYGYTF
TRBJ2-7 TRBV11-3 TRBD1 once 14 TGTGCCAGCAGCCCAGACAGGGGCGTGAACGAGCAGTACTTC CASSPDRGVNEQYF
TRBJ2-1 TRBV18 . once 14 TGTGCCAGCTCACGTAGGAGCTCCGAGGGTGAGCAGTTCTTC CASSRRSSEGEQFF
TRBJ1-6 TRBV6-5 TRBD1 . 16 TGTGCCAGCAGTTACCGACCTGACAGGGAGAATTCACCCCTCCACTTT CASSYRPDRENSPLHF
TRBJ2-3 TRBV5-5 TRBD2 . 15 TGTGCCAGCAGCCCTGGACTAGCGTCCACAGATACGCAGTATTTT CASSPGLASTDTQYF
TRBJ2-2 TRBV18 . . 14 TGTGCCAGCTCACCTTTGGAGTACACCGGGGAGCTGTTTTTT CASSPLEYTGELFF
TRBJ2-7 TRBV11-2 . . 14 TGTGCCAGCAGCTTAGATCCTAGCAGCAACGAGCAGTACTTC CASSLDPSSNEQYF
TRBJ2-2 TRBV5-4 . . 16 TGTGCCAGCAGCTTGGCAGACCCGAGGGACACCGGGGAGCTGTTTTTT CASSLADPRDTGELFF
TRBJ1-1 TRBV5-1 . . 14 TGCGCCAGCAGCTTGACCGGGAAGAACACTGAAGCTTTCTTT CASSLTGKNTEAFF
TRBJ2-5 TRBV25-1 . . 15 TGTGCCAGCAGTGAATCGGACAGTAACTGGGAGACCCAGTACTTC CASSESDSNWETQYF
TRBJ2-5 TRBV7-9 TRBD2 once 14 TGTGCCAGCCGGGGACTAGCGGGGAAAGAGACCCAGTACTTC CASRGLAGKETQYF
TRBJ1-5 TRBV7-2 . . 15 TGTGCCAGCAGCTCCAGGGCAGGGGACAATCAGCCCCAGCATTTT CASSSRAGDNQPQHF
TRBJ2-1 TRBV2 . . 16 TGTGCCAGCAGTGACATGGGCTTCAGCTCCTACAATGAGCAGTTCTTC CASSDMGFSSYNEQFF
TRBJ1-6 TRBV10-3 . few 15 TGTGCCATCAGCCCATTAGCCAGGGATAATTCACCCCTCCACTTT CAISPLARDNSPLHF
TRBJ2-7 TRBV4-1 TRBD2 . 14 TGCGCCAGCAGCCTCCACGAGCGGGGCAACGAGCAGTACTTC CASSLHERGNEQYF
TRBJ1-6 TRBV10-3 TRBD1 . 14 TGTGCCATCGAGGACAGGGCCTCCAATTCACCCCTCCACTTT CAIEDRASNSPLHF
TRBJ1-1 TRBV5-1 TRBD1 . 14 TGCGCCAGCAGTCCACAGGGGGCTCGCACTGAAGCTTTCTTT CASSPQGARTEAFF
TRBJ2-3 TRBV24-1 TRBD2 . 17 TGTGCCACCGGTCCGAGGGGGATAGCGGGAGAGGAGGATACGCAGTATTTT CATGPRGIAGEEDTQYF
TRBJ2-3 TRBV30 TRBD2 few 17 TGTGCCTGGAGTGTACTGGGACTATCAAGGGAGGGAGATACGCAGTATTTT CAWSVLGLSREGDTQYF
TRBJ1-5 TRBV19 . . 14 TGTGCCAGTAGTATAGGAGGGCCGGTTTTGGCCCAGCATTTT CASSIGGPVLAQHF
TRBJ2-7 TRBV5-4 TRBD2 . 16 TGTGCCAGCAGCTTGTATGGCGGGAGAGACTACTACGAGCAGTACTTC CASSLYGGRDYYEQYF
TRBJ1-6 TRBV27 . few 15 TGTGCCAGCAGTTCGTCCGGGACTCATAATTCACCCCTCCACTTT CASSSSGTHNSPLHF
TRBJ1-4 TRBV4-2 TRBD1 . 14 TGTGCCAGCAGCTCGACAGGGTTAGGAGAAAAACTGTTTTTT CASSSTGLGEKLFF
TRBJ1-1 TRBV19 . . 13 TGTGCCAGTAGTACCCTTCTAAACACTGAAGCTTTCTTT CASSTLLNTEAFF
TRBJ1-5 TRBV25-1 TRBD1 . 15 TGTGCCAGCAGTGCGCCGGACAGGGGTTTTGGGCCCCAGCATTTT CASSAPDRGFGPQHF
TRBJ2-7 TRBV7-9 . . 12 TGTGCCAGCAGCGGGGAGACGGACGAGCAGTACTTC CASSGETDEQYF
TRBJ2-1 TRBV5-4 TRBD1 . 16 TGTGCCAGCAGCGGGGTGGCTCAGGGGGCGGGGAATGAGCAGTTCTTC CASSGVAQGAGNEQFF
TRBJ2-2 TRBV5-1 TRBD2 . 15 TGCGCCAGCAGCTGGACTAGCGGGAGTGCCGGGGAGCTGTTTTTT CASSWTSGSAGELFF
TRBJ1-6 TRBV19 . . 14 TGTGCCAGTAGTATGGGGACTGATAATTCACCCCTCCACTTT CASSMGTDNSPLHF
TRBJ2-1 TRBV9 TRBD1 . 14 TGTGCCAGCAGCAAGACAGGGGGCTACAATGAGCAGTTCTTC CASSKTGGYNEQFF
TRBJ2-7 TRBV5-1 . . 14 TGCGCCAGCAGCTTGGGTCTAGCGCGCTACGAGCAGTACTTC CASSLGLARYEQYF
TRBJ2-7 TRBV5-1 . . 16 TGCGCCAGCAGCTTGGAGATCGGACAGAATATATACGAGCAGTACTTC CASSLEIGQNIYEQYF
TRBJ1-4 TRBV4-1 TRBD1 . 19 TGCGCCAGCAGCCGCGCTTCGGACAGGGGCCTACCAACTAATGAAAAACTGTTTTTT CASSRASDRGLPTNEKLFF
TRBJ2-3 TRBV19 . . 15 TGTGCCAGTAGTATAGATTTAGTGGTCCCAGATACGCAGTATTTT CASSIDLVVPDTQYF
TRBJ1-3 TRBV7-2 . . 13 TGTGCCAGCAGCTCCTATACCGGAAACACCATATATTTT CASSSYTGNTIYF
TRBJ2-2 TRBV24-1 . once 14 TGTGCCACCAGAGATACAGGGTACACCGGGGAGCTGTTTTTT CATRDTGYTGELFF